This T cell receptor (beta chain) is from a study of vaccination effects on CD4 cells after COVID-19. Study overall: Participants completed two doses of the BNT162b2 or mRNA-1273 vaccine.

Using immunoSEQ multiplex PCR, the repertoire was profiled, and TCRdb retains in-frame clones only, with some absent. The sample yields tens of thousands of clones, 81% seen once. A note on this clone: Antigen unknown.

Before any sequencing was done, the ViraFEST assay used viral peptide pools to expand antigen-specific CD4+ T cells. The authors isolated CD4+ T cells after around 11 days of culture. This sequence was found in a human donor who received a COVID-19 vaccine. The sequences come from CD4+ T cells from PBMCs cultured with HCoV-229E spike peptides, collected before COVID-19 vaccination.

CDR3: CASWRVSGNTIYF. CDR3 sequence (DNA): TGTGCCAGCTGGAGGGTTTCTGGAAACACCATATATTTT. The chain employs TRBV6-5 and TRBJ1-3; D not certain. The V gene's germline CDR1 is MNHEY and CDR2 SVGAGI. V was trimmed by 8 bases and J by 1 base, leaving 9 bases between them. The CDR3 loop spans 13 amino acids.